This is a list of T cell receptor beta chains from one sample in a study of CD8 T cells in Susac syndrome. TCRdb re-analysed the immunoSEQ multiplex PCR reads in MiXCR, keeping a single row per CDR3 protein. There are a few hundred thousand distinct CDR3 sequences in the sample; approximately 85% occur only once, and around 0.2% lies in the top ten. Sequenced input: CD8+ T cells from PBMCs. All receptors derive from a human donor with multiple sclerosis. CDR3s include the opening cysteine and the closing phenylalanine or tryptophan. D genes are given only for firm matches. Not every row has a clone size; where given, it reads once, few, many or a size class.

V	D	J	size	DNA	CDR3
TRBV6-5	NA	TRBJ2-7	NA	TGTGCCAGCAGTTACTCCTCGGACGGAGCCTACGAGCAGTACTTC	CASSYSSDGAYEQYF
TRBV19	TRBD1	TRBJ1-1	NA	TGTGCCAGTAGGTCCGGGACAGGGATCACTGAAGCTTTCTTT	CASRSGTGITEAFF
TRBV7-2	TRBD1	TRBJ2-7	NA	TGTGCCACACAAAAAACAGGGGGCGAGCAGTACTTC	CATQKTGGEQYF
TRBV20-1	NA	TRBJ1-1	NA	TGCAGTGCCTCAGACGGGGGCGCTGAAGCTTTCTTT	CSASDGGAEAFF
TRBV6-2/TRBV6-3	TRBD1	TRBJ2-2	NA	TGTGCCAGCAGTTACTCGATGGGACAGGGTGGAACCGGGGAGCTGTTTTTT	CASSYSMGQGGTGELFF
TRBV13	NA	TRBJ2-7	NA	TGTGCCAGCAGCTTATTAGTCCGGCCTGGCGCCCTGTCCTACGAGCAGTACTTC	CASSLLVRPGALSYEQYF
TRBV28	NA	TRBJ2-3	NA	TGTGCCAGCAGTCGGACAGCCCGGGCAGATACGCAGTATTTT	CASSRTARADTQYF
TRBV4-2	NA	TRBJ1-2	NA	TGTGCCAGCAGCCAGATGACAGTTAACTATGGCTACACCTTC	CASSQMTVNYGYTF
TRBV12-3/TRBV12-4	NA	TRBJ2-2	NA	TGTGCCAGCAGTTTACTCGGTCTCTCCTTAGGTACTGGGGAGCTGTTTTTT	CASSLLGLSLGTGELFF
TRBV27	TRBD1	TRBJ2-7	once	TGTGCCAGCAGCTCCGGGACAGGGCCCTACGAGCAGTACTTC	CASSSGTGPYEQYF
TRBV27	TRBD1	TRBJ1-6	NA	TGTGCCAGCAGTTATGGGACAGGAGCTAATTCACCCCTCCACTTT	CASSYGTGANSPLHF
TRBV12-3/TRBV12-4	TRBD1	TRBJ2-7	NA	TGTGCCAGCACCTGGACAGGGGGCGCGGCCGAGCAGTACTTC	CASTWTGGAAEQYF
TRBV20-1	TRBD2	TRBJ2-3	NA	TGCAGTGCTCGGCGGGGGAGACTAGCGGGAGCTGTCAGGAGCACAGATACGCAGTATTTT	CSARRGRLAGAVRSTDTQYF
TRBV30	NA	TRBJ1-2	NA	TGTGCCTGTTCCTCGGGGAATGGCTACACCTTC	CACSSGNGYTF
TRBV10-3	NA	TRBJ2-7	NA	TGTGCCATCAGTGATTCAGGGGTCTCCTCCTACGAGCAGTACTTC	CAISDSGVSSYEQYF
TRBV14	NA	TRBJ2-7	NA	TGTGCCAGCAGCCAAGTACAGGCTGGACCCTACGAGCAGTACTTC	CASSQVQAGPYEQYF
TRBV19	TRBD1	TRBJ1-1	once	TGTGCCAGTAGAGAACAGGGGGACGCTTTCTTT	CASREQGDAFF
TRBV29-1	NA	TRBJ2-7	NA	TGCAGCGTCGTTGACTACTCAACCTCCTACGAGCAGTACTTC	CSVVDYSTSYEQYF
TRBV28	NA	TRBJ1-4	NA	TGTGCCGTGACAGGCCTAAATGAAAAACTGTTTTTT	CAVTGLNEKLFF
TRBV20-1	NA	TRBJ1-1	NA	TGCAGTGCTAGAGAAATAGGGAACACTGAAGCTTTCTTT	CSAREIGNTEAFF
TRBV7-6	NA	TRBJ2-5	NA	TGTGCCAGCACCCACCCATCGACCGTCCTTTACCAAGAGACCCAGTACTTC	CASTHPSTVLYQETQYF
TRBV3-1	NA	TRBJ1-2	NA	TGTGCCAGCAGCCAAGGTCTTTCCGGGACAACCTATGGCTACACCTTC	CASSQGLSGTTYGYTF
TRBV28	TRBD2	TRBJ2-3	NA	TGTGCCAGCAGACCCGGGACTAGGAGCACAGATACGCAGTATTTT	CASRPGTRSTDTQYF
TRBV6-1	NA	TRBJ2-1	few	TGTGCCAGCGCGTTCAAGCAGACCACAACCTACAATGAGCAGTTCTTC	CASAFKQTTTYNEQFF
TRBV13	NA	TRBJ2-1	NA	TGTGCCAGCAGTTATGCGGGGAATGAGCAGTTCTTC	CASSYAGNEQFF
TRBV4-1	TRBD1	TRBJ1-2	NA	TGCGCCAGCAGCCAATCGACCGGGACAGGGGGCCACGGCTACACCTTC	CASSQSTGTGGHGYTF
TRBV20-1	TRBD2	TRBJ2-1	NA	TGCAGTGCTAGCGGGAGGGCCCTAGTTCATGAGCAGTTCTTC	CSASGRALVHEQFF
TRBV20-1	TRBD1	TRBJ2-2	once	TGCAGTGCTAGAGCTGCGGGACAGGGAGTGGCCGGGGAGCTGTTTTTT	CSARAAGQGVAGELFF
TRBV12-3/TRBV12-4	TRBD2	TRBJ2-2	NA	TGTGCCAGCAGCCCCGGGACTAGCGGCGGGGAGCTGTTTTTT	CASSPGTSGGELFF
TRBV3-1	NA	TRBJ2-5	once	TGTGCCAGCAGCCATGAGGGGAGGTGGGTTCCGGAGACCCAGTACTTC	CASSHEGRWVPETQYF
TRBV5-6	NA	TRBJ2-7	NA	TGTGCCAGCAGCTTGTTGTTTCGGGCCTACGAGCAGTACTTC	CASSLLFRAYEQYF
TRBV21-1	NA	TRBJ1-5	NA	TGTGCCAGCAGCAAGGACCGGGACAGGGGAAATCAGCCCCAGCATTTT	CASSKDRDRGNQPQHF
TRBV4-2	NA	TRBJ2-3	NA	TGTGCCAGCAGCCAAGATTTTGGGGGAGAGGCCCCAGATACGCAGTATTTT	CASSQDFGGEAPDTQYF
TRBV19	TRBD2	TRBJ2-1	once	TGTGCCAGTAGTATTTATTCACTAGCGGACAATGAGCAGTTCTTC	CASSIYSLADNEQFF
TRBV12-5	TRBD2	TRBJ2-4	NA	TGTGCTAGTGGTCCCGGACTAGCGGGAGGGCCCCAGTACTTC	CASGPGLAGGPQYF
TRBV20-1	NA	TRBJ2-7	NA	TGCAGTGCTAGAGACAGGATCTACTCCTACGAGCAGTACTTC	CSARDRIYSYEQYF
TRBV7-8	NA	TRBJ2-7	NA	TGTGCCAGCAGCTTATTACACCGATCCTACGAGCAGTACTTC	CASSLLHRSYEQYF
TRBV19	NA	TRBJ1-2	NA	TGTGCCAGTAGCGAAACACTACAGTATAGCTACACCTTC	CASSETLQYSYTF
TRBV5-4	NA	TRBJ1-1	few	TGTGCCAGCAGCCCCAACAAGGAGGTGAACACTGAAGCTTTCTTT	CASSPNKEVNTEAFF
TRBV23-1	TRBD1	TRBJ2-7	NA	TGCGCCAGCAGTCCCTCCTCGACAGGGGACATGAACGAGCAGTACTTC	CASSPSSTGDMNEQYF